One T cell receptor beta chain is described in this entry. Its antigen remains unknown. The data were obtained in a study of cytomegalovirus exposure and HLA in healthy donors. Study context: Membership in the Caucasian-associated ancestry cluster was found for 81% of nearly 400 genotyped donors. Study conclusions and caveats: Reports indicate that TCR beta sequences accurately predicted the HLA-A and HLA-B alleles of most subjects. The authors excluded some V segments, including TRBV6-2 and TRBV6-3, as indistinguishable.

V was cut by 3 bases and J by 8 bases, with 19 bases left in between. Per the germline V gene, CDR1 is SGHVS and CDR2 is FQNEAQ. CDR3 length equals 15 residues. At sampling all donors were nominally healthy, likely with unrecorded immune exposures. Primers for the PCR totalled 60 Vbeta and 13 Jbeta. Clones were read by immunoSEQ multiplex PCR, and TCRdb kept only the in-frame ones, dropping some. This repertoire shows around 170,000 clones, approximately 85% found once; its top ten account for 0.8%. This chain connects TRBV7-8 to TRBJ1-2; D ambiguous. The material sequenced was PBMCs. This TCR was sampled from a woman aged 18-30 years in good health and CMV-seronegative. CDR3 loop: CASSFAPGYGEGYTF. Written as DNA, the CDR3 is TGTGCCAGCAGCTTTGCTCCGGGCTACGGGGAAGGCTACACCTTC.